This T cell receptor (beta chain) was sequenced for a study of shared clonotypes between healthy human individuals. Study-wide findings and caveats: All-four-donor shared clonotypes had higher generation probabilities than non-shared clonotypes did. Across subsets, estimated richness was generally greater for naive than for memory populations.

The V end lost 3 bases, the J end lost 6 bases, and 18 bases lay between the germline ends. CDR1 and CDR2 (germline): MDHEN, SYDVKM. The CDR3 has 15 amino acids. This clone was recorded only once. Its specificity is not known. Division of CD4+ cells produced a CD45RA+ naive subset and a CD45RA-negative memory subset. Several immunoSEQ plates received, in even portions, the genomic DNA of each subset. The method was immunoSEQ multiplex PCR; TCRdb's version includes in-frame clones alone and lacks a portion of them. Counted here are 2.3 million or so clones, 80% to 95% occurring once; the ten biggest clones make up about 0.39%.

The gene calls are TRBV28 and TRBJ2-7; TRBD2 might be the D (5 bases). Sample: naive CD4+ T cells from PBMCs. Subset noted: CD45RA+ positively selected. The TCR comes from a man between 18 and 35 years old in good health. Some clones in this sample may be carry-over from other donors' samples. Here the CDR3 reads CASSFGRLDRGEQYF. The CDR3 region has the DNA TGTGCCAGCAGTTTTGGCCGGCTCGATCGGGGCGAGCAGTACTTC.